This T cell receptor (beta chain) emerged from a study of early T cells in non-severe SARS-CoV-2 infection. The wider study: Sequenced material consisted of bulk RNA (from unsorted whole blood), and chains were unpaired. General study findings and limits: Anti-spike CD8 responses were favored in VDJdb matching, and private and CD4 specificities were missed.

This clonotype was picked up a small number of times. The antigen remains unidentified. CDR1 SNHLY and CDR2 FYNNEI come from the germline V gene. V lost 5 bases, J lost 4 bases, and 4 bases stayed unmatched. The CDR3 contains 14 residues. Each cDNA molecule carried a unique molecular identifier. Each CDR3 protein is one row after TCRdb ran MiXCR on the 5' RACE reads. There are roughly 52,000 distinct CDR3 sequences in the sample; roughly 8% occur only once, and around a tenth lies in the top ten. Sequencing was carried out using whole blood. This chain joins TRBV2 and TRBJ1-3; 8 nucleotides line up with TRBD1. The TCR was taken from an adult who was a healthcare worker with PCR-confirmed SARS-CoV-2 infection or an uninfected control (not recorded which). CDR3 coding DNA: TGTGCCAGCAGTCAGGGGGCGTCCGGAAACACCATATATTTT. The encoded protein is CASSQGASGNTIYF. Filled out from reference TRBV2 and TRBJ1-3, the complete variable domain reads EPEVTQTPSHQVTQMGQEVILRCVPISNHLYFYWYRQILGQKVEFLVSFYNNEISEKSEIFDDQFSVERPDGSNFTLKIRSTKLEDSAMYFCASSQGASGNTIYFGEGSWLTVV.